This T cell receptor beta chain was captured in a study of siplizumab effects on memory and regulatory T cells. General study points: Unstimulated subsets contained matches for only a minor fraction of alloreactive clones. The alloresponse seemed to draw substantially on naive T cells, which appeared more diverse than memory cells.

Sequenced by immunoSEQ multiplex PCR; TCRdb stores in-frame clones only, minus some. Among 50,000 or so clones, roughly 87% were seen once, and the ten largest hold approximately 0.35%. This clone has only one observation. Its specificity is not known. The CDR3 is made up of 15 amino acids. Germline lookup yields CDR1 SGDLS and CDR2 YYNGEE. V lost 0 bases and J lost 8; bases outside the gene matches: 3. This chain uses TRBV9 with TRBJ2-1, with 12 bases that match TRBD2. Material for sequencing was naive CD8+ T cells sorted from blood. The sequence derives from a human donor in good health. The CDR3 sequence is CASSVASGREDEQFF. The CDR3 nucleotides read TGTGCCAGCAGCGTAGCTAGCGGGAGGGAGGATGAGCAGTTCTTC.